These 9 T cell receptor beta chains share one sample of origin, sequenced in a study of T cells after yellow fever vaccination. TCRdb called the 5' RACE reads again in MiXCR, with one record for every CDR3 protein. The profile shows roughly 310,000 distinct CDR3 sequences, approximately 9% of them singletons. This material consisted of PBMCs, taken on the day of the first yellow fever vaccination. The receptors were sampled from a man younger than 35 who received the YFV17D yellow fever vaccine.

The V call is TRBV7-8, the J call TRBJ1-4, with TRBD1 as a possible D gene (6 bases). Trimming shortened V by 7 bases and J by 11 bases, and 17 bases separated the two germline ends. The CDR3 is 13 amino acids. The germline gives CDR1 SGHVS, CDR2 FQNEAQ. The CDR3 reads CASNGRGEGKLFF. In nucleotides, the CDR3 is TGTGCCAGCAATGGCAGGGGAGAGGGGAAACTGTTTTTT.

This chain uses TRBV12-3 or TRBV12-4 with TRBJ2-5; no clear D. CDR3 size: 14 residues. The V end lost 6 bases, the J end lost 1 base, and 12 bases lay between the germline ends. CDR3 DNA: TGTGCCAGCAGCGCCGGTAGTTCCCAAGAGACCCAGTACTTC. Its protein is CASSAGSSQETQYF.

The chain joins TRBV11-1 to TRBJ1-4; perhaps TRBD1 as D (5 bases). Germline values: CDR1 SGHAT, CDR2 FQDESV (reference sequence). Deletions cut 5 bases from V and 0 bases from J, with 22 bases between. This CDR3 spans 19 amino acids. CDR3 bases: TGTGCCAGCAGCCGACCCCGGAAACAGGATCCATCAACTAATGAAAAACTGTTTTTT. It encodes CASSRPRKQDPSTNEKLFF.

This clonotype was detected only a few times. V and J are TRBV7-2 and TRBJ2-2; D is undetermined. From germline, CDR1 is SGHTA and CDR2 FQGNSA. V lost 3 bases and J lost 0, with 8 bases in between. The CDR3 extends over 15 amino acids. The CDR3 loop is CASSFSRSNTGELFF. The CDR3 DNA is TGTGCCAGCAGCTTTTCCAGGTCGAACACCGGGGAGCTGTTTTTT. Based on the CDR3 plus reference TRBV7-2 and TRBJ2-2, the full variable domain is GAGVSQSPSNKVTEKGKDVELRCDPISGHTALYWYRQSLGQGLEFLIYFQGNSAPDKSGLPSDRFSAERTGGSVSTLTIQRTQQEDSAVYLCASSFSRSNTGELFFGEGSRLTVL.

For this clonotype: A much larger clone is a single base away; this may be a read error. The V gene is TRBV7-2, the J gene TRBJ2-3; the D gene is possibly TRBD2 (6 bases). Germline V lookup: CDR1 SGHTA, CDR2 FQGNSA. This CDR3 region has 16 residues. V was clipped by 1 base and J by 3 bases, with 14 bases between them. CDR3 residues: CASSLVSPGETDTQYF. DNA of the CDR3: TGTGCCAGCAGCTTAGTGAGTCCGGGAGAAACAGATACGCAGTATTTT.

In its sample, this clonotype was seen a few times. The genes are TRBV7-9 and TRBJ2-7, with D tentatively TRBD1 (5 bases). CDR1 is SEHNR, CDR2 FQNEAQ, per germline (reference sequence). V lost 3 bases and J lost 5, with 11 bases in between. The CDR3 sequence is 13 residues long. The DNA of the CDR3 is TGTGCCAGCAGCTTGGCAGGGCGGAACGAGCAGTACTTC. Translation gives CASSLAGRNEQYF. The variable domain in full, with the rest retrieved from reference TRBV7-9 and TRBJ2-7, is DTGVSQNPRHKITKRGQNVTFRCDPISEHNRLYWYRQTLGQGPEFLTYFQNEAQLEKSRLLSDRFSAERPKGSFSTLEIQRTEQGDSAMYLCASSLAGRNEQYFGPGTRLTVT.

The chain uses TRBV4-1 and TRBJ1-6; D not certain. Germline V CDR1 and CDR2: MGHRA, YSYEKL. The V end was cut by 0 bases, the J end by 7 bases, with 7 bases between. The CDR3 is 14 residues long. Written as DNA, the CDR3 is TGCGCCAGCAGCCAAGATCCGGTCAATTCACCCCTCCACTTT. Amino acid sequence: CASSQDPVNSPLHF.

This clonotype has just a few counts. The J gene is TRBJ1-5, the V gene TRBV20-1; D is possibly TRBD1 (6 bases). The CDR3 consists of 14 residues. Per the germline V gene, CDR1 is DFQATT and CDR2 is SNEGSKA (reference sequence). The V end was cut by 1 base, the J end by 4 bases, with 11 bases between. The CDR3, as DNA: TGCAGTGCTAGAGTCACAGGGAGGAATCAGCCCCAGCATTTT. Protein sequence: CSARVTGRNQPQHF.

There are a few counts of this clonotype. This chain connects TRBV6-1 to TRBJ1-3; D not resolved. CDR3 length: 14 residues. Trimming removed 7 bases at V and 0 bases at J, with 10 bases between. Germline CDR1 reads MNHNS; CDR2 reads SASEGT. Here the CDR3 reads CASKGGGSGNTIYF. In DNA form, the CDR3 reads TGTGCCAGCAAAGGAGGAGGCTCTGGAAACACCATATATTTT.